These T cell receptor beta chains were read from a single sample in a study of T cells in Graves' hyperthyroidism and ophthalmopathy. One entry per CDR3 protein results from TCRdb running MiXCR on the multiplex PCR reads. The table records some 580,000 distinct CDR3 sequences, roughly 15% of them present only once. Sequencing was performed on blood. Source of these receptors: a woman aged 40 to 55 with Graves' ophthalmopathy. Both conserved end residues are part of each CDR3. The D gene is left open where the match is weak. Part of the rows lack a size; the others show once, few, many or a class for expanded clones.

d_call clone_size j_call v_call cdr3_nt cdr3_aa
. . TRBJ1-4 TRBV6-1 TGTGCCAGCAGTTACGCGGGGGCGGGGGAAAGACTGTTTTTT CASSYAGAGERLFF
TRBD2 few TRBJ2-3 TRBV20-1 TGCAGTGCACCCAAGCGGGGGACTACTGATACGCAGTATTTT CSAPKRGTTDTQYF
TRBD2 many TRBJ2-2 TRBV11-2 TGTGCCAGCAGCTGGGCCGGAGGACTAGCCTTCACCGGGGAGCTGTTTTTT CASSWAGGLAFTGELFF
TRBD2 few TRBJ2-3 TRBV7-3 TGTGCCAGCAGCTCATCTAGCGGGAGAGGCACAGATACGCAGTATTTT CASSSSSGRGTDTQYF
. few TRBJ2-7 TRBV18 TGTGCCAGCTCACCACTACCATCACTCTACGAGCAGTACTTC CASSPLPSLYEQYF
. many TRBJ2-3 TRBV3-1 TGTGCCAGCAGCCAAGCCTCGGATACGCAGTATTTT CASSQASDTQYF
. many TRBJ1-5 TRBV20-1 TGCAGTGCTAGAGGAGGGGGTAGTGGCAATCAGCCCCAGCATTTT CSARGGGSGNQPQHF
. . TRBJ1-5 TRBV7-2 TGTGCCAGCAGCTTACGGGTCTTCAATCAGCCCCAGCATTTT CASSLRVFNQPQHF
TRBD2 many TRBJ2-1 TRBV30 TGTGCCTGGAGTCTCCGGACTAGTAAAGTTCCCTACAATGAGCAGTTCTTC CAWSLRTSKVPYNEQFF
. many TRBJ2-3 TRBV7-2 TGTGCCAGCAGCCAGTCAAGGGATACGCAGTATTTT CASSQSRDTQYF
. many TRBJ1-1 TRBV6-1 TGTGCCAGCCTCAGGGTAGACACTGAAGCTTTCTTT CASLRVDTEAFF
. many TRBJ1-1 TRBV4-1 TGCGCCAGCAGCCAAGGGTGGACTGAAGCTTTCTTT CASSQGWTEAFF
. many TRBJ2-3 TRBV2 TGTGCCTCCCAACCAAGAGCGGCCACAGATACGCAGTATTTT CASQPRAATDTQYF
. . TRBJ2-5 TRBV29-1 TGCAGCGGAACCACTGGGCGGAAGACCCAGTACTTC CSGTTGRKTQYF
. . TRBJ1-3 TRBV12-3/TRBV12-4 TGTGCCAGCCAGCCCCTTGGGAGCTCTGGAAACACCATATATTTT CASQPLGSSGNTIYF
TRBD1 . TRBJ2-1 TRBV10-3 TGTGCCATCAGCGTGCCGTTCTCTACACAGGGGACCTACAATGAGCAGTTCTTC CAISVPFSTQGTYNEQFF
. few TRBJ1-3 TRBV10-2 TGCGCCAGCAGAGGGGGATCTGGAAACACCATATATTTT CASRGGSGNTIYF
TRBD1 few TRBJ1-5 TRBV3-1 TGTGCCAGCAGCCAAGGGGGAGGGGGCCATCAGCCCCAGCATTTT CASSQGGGGHQPQHF
. many TRBJ2-7 TRBV2 TGTGCCAGCAGCAGAACTAGCGAGCAGTACTTC CASSRTSEQYF
TRBD1 many TRBJ1-4 TRBV2 TGTGCCAGCAGTCTCAGGGGGCGCGGCGGTGAAAAACTGTTTTTT CASSLRGRGGEKLFF
. many TRBJ2-6 TRBV2 TGTGCCAGCTCCGTCGATCCTGGGGCCAACGTCCTGACTTTC CASSVDPGANVLTF